This T cell receptor (beta chain) came from a study of cytomegalovirus exposure and HLA in healthy donors. Findings of the study overall: Other equally common chains were less clonally expanded than HLA-associated TCR beta chains, a later analysis showed.

Use of 60 Vbeta and 13 Jbeta primers characterized the PCR. Clones were sequenced by immunoSEQ multiplex PCR, and TCRdb holds only the in-frame ones, with some missing. Found here are about 120,000 clones, approximately 87% of them singletons; the top ten hold about 19%. To note about this clone: The target antigen is unknown.

Germline V gene data show CDR1 as MDHEN and CDR2 as SYDVKM. The CDR3 consists of 14 residues. Trimming took off 1 base at V and 7 bases at J, with 8 bases between the two ends. The source of this sequence is a man younger than 30 in good health and CMV-seropositive. V usage is TRBV28 and J usage is TRBJ1-6; D not certain. The specimen was PBMCs. The CDR3 here is CASSLYGPNSPLHF. The CDR3 DNA sequence: TGTGCCAGCAGTTTATACGGTCCGAATTCACCCCTCCACTTT.